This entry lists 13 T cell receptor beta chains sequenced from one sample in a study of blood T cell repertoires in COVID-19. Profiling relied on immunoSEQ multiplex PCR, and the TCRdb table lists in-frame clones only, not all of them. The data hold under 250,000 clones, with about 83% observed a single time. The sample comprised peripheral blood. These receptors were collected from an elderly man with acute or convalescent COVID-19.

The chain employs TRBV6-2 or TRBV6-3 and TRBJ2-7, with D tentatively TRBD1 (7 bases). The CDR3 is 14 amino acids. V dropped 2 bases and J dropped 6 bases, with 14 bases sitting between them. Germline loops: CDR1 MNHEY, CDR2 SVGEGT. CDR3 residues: CASSYPGGMIEQYF. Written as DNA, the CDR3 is TGTGCCAGCAGTTACCCAGGGGGGATGATCGAGCAGTACTTC.

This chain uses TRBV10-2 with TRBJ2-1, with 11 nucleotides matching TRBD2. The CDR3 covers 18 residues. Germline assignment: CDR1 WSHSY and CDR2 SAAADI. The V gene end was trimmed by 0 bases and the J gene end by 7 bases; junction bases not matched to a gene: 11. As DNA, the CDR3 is TGCGCCAGCAGTGAGTCGACGTTACTAGCGGGAGAGAGTAATGAGCAGTTCTTC. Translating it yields CASSESTLLAGESNEQFF.

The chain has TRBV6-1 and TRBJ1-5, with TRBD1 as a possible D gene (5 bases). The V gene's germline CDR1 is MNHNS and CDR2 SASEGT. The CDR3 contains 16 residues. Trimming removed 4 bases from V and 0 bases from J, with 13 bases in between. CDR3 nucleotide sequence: TGTGCCAGCAGTGCCAGGACATTCGATAGCAATCAGCCCCAGCATTTT. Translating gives CASSARTFDSNQPQHF.

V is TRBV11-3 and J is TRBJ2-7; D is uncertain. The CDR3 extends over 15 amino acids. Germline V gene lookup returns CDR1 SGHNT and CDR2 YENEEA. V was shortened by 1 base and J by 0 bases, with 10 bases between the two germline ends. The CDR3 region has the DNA TGTGCCAGCAGCTTAGGAGCCGGAGTCTCCTACGAGCAGTACTTC. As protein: CASSLGAGVSYEQYF.

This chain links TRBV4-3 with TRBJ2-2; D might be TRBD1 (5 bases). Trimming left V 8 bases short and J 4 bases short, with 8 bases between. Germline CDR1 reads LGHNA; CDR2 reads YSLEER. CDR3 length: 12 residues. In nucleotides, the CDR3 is TGCGCCAGCGGACACATCACCGGGGAGCTGTTTTTT. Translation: CASGHITGELFF.

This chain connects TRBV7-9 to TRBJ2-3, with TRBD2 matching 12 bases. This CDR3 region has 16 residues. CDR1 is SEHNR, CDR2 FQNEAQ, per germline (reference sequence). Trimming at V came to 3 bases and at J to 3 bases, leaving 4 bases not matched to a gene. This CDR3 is CASSLGLAGSTDTQYF. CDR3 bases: TGTGCCAGCAGCTTGGGACTAGCGGGTAGTACAGATACGCAGTATTTT.

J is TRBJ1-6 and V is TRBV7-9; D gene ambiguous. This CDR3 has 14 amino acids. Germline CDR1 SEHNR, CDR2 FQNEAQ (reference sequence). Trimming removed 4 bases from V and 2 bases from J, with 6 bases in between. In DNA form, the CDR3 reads TGTGCCAGCAGCTCCGGTGCCTATAATTCACCCCTCCACTTT. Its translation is CASSSGAYNSPLHF.

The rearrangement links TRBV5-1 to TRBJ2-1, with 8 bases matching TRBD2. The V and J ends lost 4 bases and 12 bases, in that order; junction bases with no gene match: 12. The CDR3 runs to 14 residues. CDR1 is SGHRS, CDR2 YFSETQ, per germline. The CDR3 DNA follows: TGCGCCAGCAGCAGGCTCGGAGCGGGGGAGGGGCAGTTCTTC. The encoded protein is CASSRLGAGEGQFF.

CDR3 DNA sequence: TGTGCCAGCAGCCAATCGGCCAGGATAAACACCATATATTTT. Protein: CASSQSARINTIYF. The chain employs TRBV16 and TRBJ1-3; D remains ambiguous. The V gene's germline CDR1 is KGHSY and CDR2 FQNENV. The CDR3 length is 14 residues. V was pared by 0 bases and J by 6 bases, with 9 bases between.

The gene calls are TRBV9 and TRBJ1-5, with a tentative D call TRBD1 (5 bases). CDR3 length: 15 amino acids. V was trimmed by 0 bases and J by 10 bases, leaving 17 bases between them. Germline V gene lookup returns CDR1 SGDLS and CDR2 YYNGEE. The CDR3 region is CASSVGPQASGPQHF. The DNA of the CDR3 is TGTGCCAGCAGCGTAGGTCCACAGGCCTCCGGACCCCAGCATTTT.

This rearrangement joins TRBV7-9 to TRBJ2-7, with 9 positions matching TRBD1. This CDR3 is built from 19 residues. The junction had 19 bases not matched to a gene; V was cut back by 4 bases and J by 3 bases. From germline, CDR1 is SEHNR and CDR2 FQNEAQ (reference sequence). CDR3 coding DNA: TGTGCCAGCAGCTCTGACCGGGACAGGGTCGCTAGGGCAAACTACGAGCAGTACTTC. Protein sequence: CASSSDRDRVARANYEQYF.

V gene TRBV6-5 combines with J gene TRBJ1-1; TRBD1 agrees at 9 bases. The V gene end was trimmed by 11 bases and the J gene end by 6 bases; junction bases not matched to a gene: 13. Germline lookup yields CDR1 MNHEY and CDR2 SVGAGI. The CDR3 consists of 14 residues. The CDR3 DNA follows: TGTGCCTCTAACCCGGGACAGGGAGGATCTGAAGCTTTCTTT. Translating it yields CASNPGQGGSEAFF.

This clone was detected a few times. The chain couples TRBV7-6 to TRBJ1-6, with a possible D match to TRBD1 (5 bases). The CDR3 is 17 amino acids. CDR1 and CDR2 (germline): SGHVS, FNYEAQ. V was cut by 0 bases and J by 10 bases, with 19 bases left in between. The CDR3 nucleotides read TGTGCCAGCAGCTTAGCCCCAAGCAGGGAGGTGGGGTCACCCCTCCACTTT. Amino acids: CASSLAPSREVGSPLHF.